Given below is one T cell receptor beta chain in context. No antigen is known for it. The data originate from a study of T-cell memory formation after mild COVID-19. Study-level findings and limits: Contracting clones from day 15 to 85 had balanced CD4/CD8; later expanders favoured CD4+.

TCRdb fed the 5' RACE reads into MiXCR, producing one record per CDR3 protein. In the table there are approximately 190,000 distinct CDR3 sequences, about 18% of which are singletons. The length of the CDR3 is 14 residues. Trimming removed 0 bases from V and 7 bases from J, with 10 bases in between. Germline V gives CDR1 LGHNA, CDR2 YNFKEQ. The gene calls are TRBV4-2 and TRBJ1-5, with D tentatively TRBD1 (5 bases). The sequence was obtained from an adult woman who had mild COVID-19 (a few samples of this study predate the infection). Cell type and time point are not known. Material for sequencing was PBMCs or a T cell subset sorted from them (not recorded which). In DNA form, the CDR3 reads TGTGCCAGCAGCCAAGAGCCGGGGCGACAGCCCCAGCATTTT. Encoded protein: CASSQEPGRQPQHF.